This T cell receptor (beta chain) was sequenced during a study of beta chain features in type 1 diabetes. Findings and limits, study-wide: Moderate yet significant TCRB CDR3 shortening was seen in Type 1 diabetes patients in all four CD4+ subsets.

This clone was counted a few times. Antigen unknown. Isolated RNA was reverse transcribed in full, so expressed TCRB transcripts were sequenced. The protocol was immunoSEQ multiplex PCR, while the TCRdb copy is restricted to in-frame clones and leaves out a portion. The sample has around 350,000 clones; over 10% are singletons. The CDR3 is 15 residues long. The germline gives CDR1 SGHTA, CDR2 FQGTGA. V lost 4 bases and J 1 base, leaving 13 bases between the germline ends. This chain links TRBV7-3 with TRBJ1-1, with D perhaps TRBD1 (5 bases). This TCR was recovered from a man aged 18 to 30 in good health. Sequenced sample: naive CD4+ T cells from blood. CDR3 DNA: TGTGCCAGCAGCTCCTCCCCCGGACAGAACACTGAAGCTTTCTTT. It specifies CASSSSPGQNTEAFF.